Presented here are 7 T cell receptor beta chains from one specimen sequenced in a study of brain T cells in children with intractable seizures. The protocol was immunoSEQ multiplex PCR, while the TCRdb copy is restricted to in-frame clones and leaves out a portion. The data hold about 22,000 clones, with roughly 94% observed a single time. The sample consisted of peripheral blood, taken at surgery. Source of these receptors: a boy aged 5 to 17 with focal cortical dysplasia and intractable seizures.

This clone was counted between two and nine times. This rearrangement joins TRBV6-4 to TRBJ2-6; D unclear. The V end was cut by 0 bases, the J end by 3 bases, with 0 bases between. The CDR3 runs 13 residues. Germline assignment: CDR1 MRHNA and CDR2 SNTAGT. The CDR3 sequence: CASSDSGANVLTF. CDR3 nucleotide sequence: TGTGCCAGCAGTGACTCTGGGGCCAACGTCCTGACTTTC.

The chain has TRBV27 and TRBJ1-2; 9 nucleotides agree with TRBD1. Trimming at V came to 6 bases and at J to 4 bases, leaving 3 bases not matched to a gene. CDR1 and CDR2 (germline): MNHEY, SMNVEV (reference sequence). The CDR3 has 13 residues. CDR3 region: CASSTGGAYGYTF. The CDR3 region has the DNA TGTGCCAGCAGCACAGGGGGCGCCTATGGCTACACCTTC.

The chain uses TRBV5-1 and TRBJ2-7, with TRBD1 matching 9 bases. This CDR3 has 16 residues. Germline V gene sequence: CDR1 SGHRS, CDR2 YFSETQ. After removal of 0 bases from V and 1 base from J, the junction contained 5 bases not matched to a gene. CDR3 DNA: TGCGCCAGCAGCTTGGGTCACAGGGGGCGATCCTACGAGCAGTACTTC. This sequence encodes CASSLGHRGRSYEQYF.

This clone was detected only once. The chain links TRBV7-7 to TRBJ2-1; D gene uncertain. V was cut by 1 base and J by 9 bases, with 10 bases left in between. There are 13 residues in the CDR3. Germline loops: CDR1 SSHAT, CDR2 FNYEAQ (reference sequence). CDR3 nucleotides: TGTGCCAGCAGCTTAGACGCAGGTATTGAGCAGTTCTTC. Encoded protein: CASSLDAGIEQFF.

The chain recombines TRBV5-5 with TRBJ2-3, with 7 bases that match TRBD1. This CDR3 region has 12 residues. CDR1 and CDR2 (germline): SGHKS, YYEKEE (reference sequence). Trimming cost V 2 bases and J 13 bases; bases outside gene matches: 7. CDR3 nucleotide sequence: TGTGCCAGCAGCTTCAAAGGGCAGGGGGAGTATTTT. Protein: CASSFKGQGEYF.

The genes are TRBV24-1 and TRBJ2-2, with D possibly matching TRBD2 (6 bases). Trimming removed 5 bases from V and 4 bases from J, with 10 bases in between. This CDR3 has 14 residues. CDR1 and CDR2 (germline): KGHDR, SFDVKD. The CDR3 DNA is TGTGCCACCAGTGTCCCCGGGGGCACCGGGGAGCTGTTTTTT. This translates into CATSVPGGTGELFF.

This clone has a single count. This chain links TRBV5-6 with TRBJ2-4, with D possibly matching TRBD2 (5 bases). The CDR3 is 14 amino acids. V gave up 2 bases and J gave up 6 bases, with 12 bases separating them. The germline V gene encodes CDR1 SGHDT and CDR2 YYEEEE. The CDR3 sequence: CASSFGGGGNIQYF. CDR3 sequence (DNA): TGTGCCAGCAGCTTTGGAGGAGGCGGAAACATTCAGTACTTC.